The 17 T cell receptor beta chains given below trace back to one sample, sequenced in a study of control samples from healthy donors and cancer patients. Profiling relied on immunoSEQ multiplex PCR, and the TCRdb table lists in-frame clones only, not all of them. The sample holds 180,000 or so clones, about 94% seen once. The sequenced material came from blood. The origin of the receptors is a woman aged 55-70 years in good health.

This chain joins TRBV5-6 and TRBJ2-3; no definite D call. This CDR3 spans 16 amino acids. Deletions cut 2 bases from V and 6 bases from J, with 19 bases between. CDR1 is SGHDT and CDR2 is YYEEEE in the germline V gene. The DNA of the CDR3 is TGTGCCAGCAGCTTACTTATCCCAGTTCGCAGGGATACGCAGTATTTT. Translating it yields CASSLLIPVRRDTQYF. The whole variable domain, filled in from reference TRBV5-6 and TRBJ2-3, reads DAGVTQSPTHLIKTRGQQVTLRCSPKSGHDTVSWYQQALGQGPQFIFQYYEEEERQRGNFPDRFSGHQFPNYSSELNVNALLLGDSALYLCASSLLIPVRRDTQYFGPGTRLTVL.

The chain uses TRBV27 and TRBJ2-3; 9 positions match TRBD2. This CDR3 contains 18 residues. Germline loops: CDR1 MNHEY, CDR2 SMNVEV (reference sequence). V lost 3 bases to trimming and J lost 1 base; unmatched junction nucleotides: 11. The CDR3 DNA reads as TGTGCCAGCAGTTTCTCCAGCGGGGGGTCAACCGGCACAGATACGCAGTATTTT. Protein: CASSFSSGGSTGTDTQYF.

Here the CDR3 reads CASSWDRLNSPLHF. CDR3 coding DNA: TGTGCCAGCAGCTGGGACAGATTGAATTCACCCCTCCACTTT. This sequence joins TRBV5-6 and TRBJ1-6; 7 positions agree with TRBD1. This CDR3 contains 14 residues. CDR1 is SGHDT and CDR2 is YYEEEE in the germline V gene. Trimming at V came to 3 bases and at J to 7 bases, leaving 4 bases not matched to a gene.

This clone was seen just once. V usage is TRBV4-3 and J usage is TRBJ2-7, with D perhaps matching TRBD2 (6 bases). Deletions cut 1 base from V and 2 bases from J, with 6 bases between. The CDR3 runs to 13 residues. CDR1 is LGHNA and CDR2 is YSLEER in the germline V gene. The CDR3: CASSQGLAYEQYF. The CDR3 nucleotides read TGCGCCAGCAGCCAAGGACTAGCCTACGAGCAGTACTTC.

The rearrangement joins TRBV6-2 or TRBV6-3 to TRBJ1-5, with 12 bases lining up with TRBD1. The CDR3 runs 15 residues. V was pared by 5 bases and J by 7 bases, with 6 bases of the junction left unmatched. CDR1 and CDR2 (germline): MNHEY, SVGEGT. The CDR3 spells CASSTPGTGGQPQHF. Here the CDR3 DNA reads TGTGCCAGCAGTACCCCCGGGACAGGGGGCCAGCCCCAGCATTTT.

This clone was detected once. The junction departs from the called germline gene at one end, perhaps through a read error. This chain connects TRBV7-7 to TRBJ2-5, with 9 positions matching TRBD2. This CDR3 has 16 residues. Looked up from germline, CDR1 is SSHAT and CDR2 is FNYEAQ (reference sequence). As DNA, the CDR3 is TGTGCTAGCAGCCCCTACGCGGGGGGGACCCAAGAGACCCAGTACTTC. Translating it yields CASSPYAGGTQETQYF.

CDR3 region: CASSLAGTGNQPQHF. In DNA form, the CDR3 reads TGCGCCAGCAGCTTGGCCGGGACAGGGAATCAGCCCCAGCATTTT. The J gene is TRBJ1-5, the V gene TRBV5-1, with 9 nucleotides matching TRBD1. Germline V lookup: CDR1 SGHRS, CDR2 YFSETQ. The CDR3 has 15 amino acids. The trim removed 0 bases at V and 4 bases at J, leaving 2 bases unmatched.

The chain uses TRBV11-2 and TRBJ2-5; D gene unclear. CDR1 is SGHAT and CDR2 is FQNNGV in the germline V gene. V gave up 8 bases and J gave up 5 bases, with 9 bases separating them. This CDR3 has 11 amino acids. CDR3 DNA sequence: TGTGCCAGCGCGAGAAGGGAGACCCAGTACTTC. Translated, it gives CASARRETQYF.

This clone was counted a single time. The chain is built from TRBV5-1 and TRBJ1-1; no clear D gene. With 1 base removed from V and 4 bases from J, the gap between germline ends came to 11 bases. CDR1 and CDR2 (germline): SGHRS, YFSETQ. The CDR3 length is 14 residues. DNA for the CDR3: TGCGCCAGCAGCTTGTCCGCGGGATCCACTGAAGCTTTCTTT. Translated: CASSLSAGSTEAFF.

The sample holds a few counts of this clone. V gene TRBV7-9 combines with J gene TRBJ2-2; D perhaps matches TRBD1 (6 bases). CDR1 and CDR2 from the germline V gene are SEHNR and FQNEAQ (reference sequence). Trimming stripped 11 bases from V and 3 bases from J, with 16 bases between. CDR3 length: 14 amino acids. The chain's CDR3 is CAGFWGQYTGELFF. In nucleotides, the CDR3 is TGTGCCGGTTTCTGGGGGCAGTACACCGGGGAGCTGTTTTTT.

V and J are TRBV5-1 and TRBJ1-2; D may be TRBD1 (6 bases). CDR1 and CDR2 from the germline V gene are SGHRS and YFSETQ. Trimming removed 3 bases at V and 6 bases at J, with 15 bases between. CDR3 length equals 14 residues. CDR3 sequence reads: CASSSGQSLDGYTF. CDR3 bases: TGCGCCAGCAGCTCAGGACAGTCACTTGATGGCTACACCTTC.

The rearrangement joins TRBV4-3 to TRBJ2-5; D may be TRBD1 (6 bases). CDR3 length: 14 amino acids. CDR1 LGHNA and CDR2 YSLEER come from the germline V gene. Trimming removed 4 bases from V and 1 base from J, with 10 bases in between. CDR3 loop: CASSPQGTQETQYF. In DNA, the CDR3 is TGCGCCAGCAGCCCCCAGGGGACCCAAGAGACCCAGTACTTC.

V usage is TRBV6-5 and J usage is TRBJ1-4, with 8 positions matching TRBD1. CDR3 length equals 14 residues. Per germline, CDR1 MNHEY and CDR2 SVGAGI. Trimming at V came to 7 bases and at J to 5 bases, leaving 6 bases not matched to a gene. The CDR3 nucleotides are TGTGCCAGCAAAAGGACAGGGAGAAATGAAAAACTGTTTTTT. This sequence encodes CASKRTGRNEKLFF.

For the CDR3, the DNA is TGTGCCAACCAACAGGGAATCTATTCACCCCTCCACTTT. Amino acid sequence: CANQQGIYSPLHF. This chain joins TRBV6-6 and TRBJ1-6; TRBD1 is a possible D gene (6 bases). The V gene's germline CDR1 is MNHNY and CDR2 SVGAGI (reference sequence). There are 13 residues in the CDR3. Trimming pared 10 bases from V and 8 bases from J, leaving 15 bases between.

The V and J genes are TRBV5-1 and TRBJ2-3; D might be TRBD1 (5 bases). V lost 1 base and J 6 bases, leaving 15 bases between the germline ends. Germline V CDR1 and CDR2: SGHRS, YFSETQ. The CDR3 has 15 amino acids. The CDR3 here is CASSLSSGLSDTQYF. CDR3 coding DNA: TGCGCCAGCAGCTTGTCATCAGGGTTATCCGATACGCAGTATTTT.

V is TRBV10-3 and J is TRBJ1-1; the D gene is possibly TRBD1 (5 bases). This CDR3 has 13 residues. Trimming took off 7 bases at V and 0 bases at J, with 9 bases between the two ends. CDR1 is ENHRY and CDR2 is SYGVKD in the germline V gene. The CDR3 sequence is CAITGGVNTEAFF. The CDR3 region has the DNA TGTGCCATCACGGGGGGGGTGAACACTGAAGCTTTCTTT.

The V gene is TRBV5-1, the J gene TRBJ2-2; 12 bases agree with TRBD2. The germline V gene has CDR1 SGHRS and CDR2 YFSETQ. Losses at the gene ends were 4 bases for V and 7 bases for J; bases not matched to a gene: 8. CDR3 length equals 16 residues. The CDR3 sequence: CASSDPSGGAGGELFF. DNA of the CDR3: TGCGCCAGCAGCGACCCTAGCGGGGGGGCCGGCGGGGAGCTGTTTTTT.